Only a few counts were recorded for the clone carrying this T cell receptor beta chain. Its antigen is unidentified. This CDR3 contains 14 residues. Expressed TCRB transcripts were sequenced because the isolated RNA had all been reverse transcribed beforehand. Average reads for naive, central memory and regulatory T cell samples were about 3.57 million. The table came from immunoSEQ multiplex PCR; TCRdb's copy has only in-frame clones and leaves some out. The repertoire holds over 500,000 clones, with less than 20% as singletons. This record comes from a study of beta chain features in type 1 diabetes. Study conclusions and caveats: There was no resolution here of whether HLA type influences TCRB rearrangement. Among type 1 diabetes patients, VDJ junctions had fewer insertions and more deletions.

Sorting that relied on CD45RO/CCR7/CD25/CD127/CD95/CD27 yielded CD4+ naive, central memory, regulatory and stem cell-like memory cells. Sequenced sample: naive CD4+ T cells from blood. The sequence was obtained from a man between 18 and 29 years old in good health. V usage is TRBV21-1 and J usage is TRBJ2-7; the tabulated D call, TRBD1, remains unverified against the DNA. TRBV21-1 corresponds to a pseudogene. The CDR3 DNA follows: TGTGCCAGCAGCACCCAGACAGGTGAGGACGAGCAGTACTTC. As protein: CASSTQTGEDEQYF.